The following is a T cell receptor beta chain sequence with its context. Profiling relied on immunoSEQ multiplex PCR, and the TCRdb table lists in-frame clones only, not all of them. The profile shows hundreds of thousands of clones, around 90% of them singletons. The entry originates in a study of blood T cell repertoires in COVID-19. Study background: From the United States, Italy and Spain came samples of acute and convalescent COVID-19. T cells, B-cell-depleted T cells, or PBMCs provided the cDNA or gDNA that served as material.

Sample: peripheral blood. This TCR came from an elderly man with acute or convalescent COVID-19.

CDR3 region: CASSSTGTGGIYGANVLTF. DNA of the CDR3: TGTGCCAGCAGTTCCACCGGGACAGGGGGCATCTATGGGGCCAACGTCCTGACTTTC. V and J are TRBV28 and TRBJ2-6, with 12 bases aligning to TRBD1. V was pared by 4 bases and J by 3 bases, with 10 bases of the junction left unmatched. Germline loops: CDR1 MDHEN, CDR2 SYDVKM. The CDR3 covers 19 residues.